The 32 T cell receptor beta chains in this list originate from one sample, sequenced in a study of T cell repertoires in cytomegalovirus infection. MiXCR, run by TCRdb on the reads, gives a single entry per CDR3 protein. The sample shows about 310,000 distinct CDR3 sequences, around 10% of them seen only once. Material: PBMCs. The receptors were sampled from a human donor in good health (CMV status not recorded). Some clones in this sample may be carry-over from other donors' samples.

This clonotype was detected a few times. The rearrangement links TRBV2 to TRBJ1-6, with no clear D. CDR1 SNHLY and CDR2 FYNNEI come from the germline V gene. CDR3 length: 13 amino acids. The DNA for the CDR3 is TGTGGAGGGCGGAGCTCCTATAATTCACCCCTCCACTTT. The encoded protein is CGGRSSYNSPLHF.

This clonotype was observed many times. This sequence joins TRBV5-6 and TRBJ2-7, with 10 bases aligning to TRBD1. Germline V lookup: CDR1 SGHDT, CDR2 YYEEEE. The CDR3 has 15 residues. The trim removed 4 bases at V and 2 bases at J, leaving 6 bases unmatched. The CDR3, as DNA: TGTGCCAGCAGCCCCCCCGGGACAGGGGCCTACGAGCAGTACGTC. Translating gives CASSPPGTGAYEQYV.

This chain uses TRBV7-3 with TRBJ2-2, with D maybe TRBD2 (7 bases). CDR1 is SGHTA and CDR2 is FQGTGA in the germline V gene. The V gene lost 5 bases and the J gene lost 2 bases, with 15 bases spanning the gap. This CDR3 region has 16 residues. CDR3 bases: TGTGCCAGCAGCCAAGTGGGGGGGCTCAACACCGGGGAGCTGTTTTTT. This codes for CASSQVGGLNTGELFF.

This clonotype came up many times. V is TRBV5-6 and J is TRBJ2-6; D may be TRBD1 or TRBD2 (5 bases each). Germline CDR1 SGHDT, CDR2 YYEEEE. The CDR3 extends over 19 amino acids. Trimming took off 3 bases at V and 2 bases at J, with 21 bases between the two ends. The CDR3 reads CASSSQGAWGAAGANVLTF. In DNA form, the CDR3 reads TGTGCCAGCAGCTCCCAAGGGGCCTGGGGAGCTGCTGGGGCCAACGTCCTGACTTTC.

This clonotype showed up many times. The gene calls are TRBV7-2 and TRBJ1-5; D gene uncertain. Trimming pared 1 base from V and 9 bases from J, leaving 10 bases between. This CDR3 contains 13 residues. Germline V gives CDR1 SGHTA, CDR2 FQGNSA. The CDR3 nucleotides read TGTGCCAGCAGCTTAGAACGGGTTCGGCCCCAGCATTTT. Its translation: CASSLERVRPQHF.

This clonotype was found many times. This chain joins TRBV6-1 and TRBJ2-2; 12 nucleotides match TRBD2. CDR3 length equals 15 residues. V gave up 4 bases and J gave up 4 bases; unmatched junction bases: 1. CDR1 and CDR2 (germline): MNHNS, SASEGT. The CDR3 spells CASSGLAGATGELFF. Written as DNA, the CDR3 is TGTGCCAGCAGTGGACTAGCGGGGGCCACCGGGGAGCTGTTTTTT.

V is TRBV20-1 and J is TRBJ2-2, with TRBD2 as a possible D gene (7 bases). Trimming cost V 6 bases and J 1 base, with 12 bases left between them. The length of the CDR3 is 14 residues. The germline V gene encodes CDR1 DFQATT and CDR2 SNEGSKA (reference sequence). CDR3 DNA: TGCAGTGCACCTAGGGGGGGGAACACCGGGGAGCTGTTTTTT. It encodes CSAPRGGNTGELFF.

The table lists this clonotype with many counts. The chain joins TRBV6-5 to TRBJ2-7, with 9 bases lining up with TRBD1. This CDR3 spans 15 amino acids. The J segment lost 6 bases and the V segment lost 2 bases, leaving 8 bases of the junction unmatched. Germline V gene data show CDR1 as MNHEY and CDR2 as SVGAGI. CDR3 loop: CASSYSWTGAGEQYF. In DNA, the CDR3 is TGTGCCAGCAGTTACAGTTGGACAGGGGCAGGCGAGCAGTACTTC.

This clonotype was counted many times. This rearrangement joins TRBV7-2 to TRBJ1-3; the D is unclear. V lost 5 bases, J lost 0 bases, and 11 bases lay in between. This CDR3 comprises 15 residues. CDR1 is SGHTA and CDR2 is FQGNSA in the germline V gene. The CDR3: CASSPDSSSGNTIYF. The CDR3 DNA reads TGTGCCAGCAGCCCCGACTCGAGCTCTGGAAACACCATATATTTT.

The V call is TRBV2, the J call TRBJ2-1; 10 nucleotides align to TRBD1. Germline lookup yields CDR1 SNHLY and CDR2 FYNNEI. The junction had 7 bases not matched to a gene; V was cut back by 4 bases and J by 7 bases. The CDR3 spans 15 residues. The CDR3 region is CASSVVQGQGNEQFF. In DNA, the CDR3 is TGTGCCAGCAGTGTAGTTCAGGGACAGGGGAATGAGCAGTTCTTC.

This clonotype was detected many times. This rearrangement joins TRBV11-2 to TRBJ2-1, with 11 bases aligning to TRBD2. This CDR3 has 16 amino acids. V lost 5 bases and J lost 0; bases outside the gene matches: 3. Looked up from germline, CDR1 is SGHAT and CDR2 is FQNNGV. Written as DNA, the CDR3 is TGTGCCAGCAGCCGAGGACTAGCGGGCTCCTACAATGAGCAGTTCTTC. Its protein is CASSRGLAGSYNEQFF. The entire variable domain, with the rest obtained from reference TRBV11-2 and TRBJ2-1, is as follows: EAGVAQSPRYKIIEKRQSVAFWCNPISGHATLYWYQQILGQGPKLLIQFQNNGVVDDSQLPKDRFSAERLKGVDSTLKIQPAKLEDSAVYLCASSRGLAGSYNEQFFGPGTRLTVL.

Only a few counts were recorded for this clonotype. The rearrangement uses TRBV20-1 and TRBJ2-1; 7 nucleotides align to TRBD2. V was clipped by 4 bases and J by 5 bases; unmatched bases: 11. The CDR3 covers 15 residues. From germline, CDR1 is DFQATT and CDR2 SNEGSKA (reference sequence). CDR3 coding DNA: TGCAGTGCTATCAGGCGGGGGAATGGAAACAATGAGCAGTTCTTC. Residues: CSAIRRGNGNNEQFF.

This chain uses TRBV3-1 with TRBJ2-3; 9 bases agree with TRBD1. After removal of 4 bases from V and 4 bases from J, the junction contained 9 bases not matched to a gene. The CDR3 spans 16 residues. Germline V gene sequence: CDR1 LGHDT, CDR2 YNNKEL (reference sequence). In DNA, the CDR3 is TGTGCCAGCAGCCCTTCGGACAGGGGAGGGGCAGATACGCAGTATTTT. Its translation is CASSPSDRGGADTQYF.

This clonotype was counted a few times. The V gene is TRBV5-1, the J gene TRBJ2-6; D is ambiguous. CDR1 is SGHRS and CDR2 is YFSETQ in the germline V gene. Trimming removed 0 bases from V and 4 bases from J, with 11 bases in between. The CDR3 is 16 amino acids. The CDR3 protein is CASSLAGASGANVLTF. CDR3 nucleotide sequence: TGCGCCAGCAGCTTGGCCGGCGCCTCCGGGGCCAACGTCCTGACTTTC.

The chain combines TRBV14 with TRBJ1-2; D ambiguous. The germline V gene encodes CDR1 SGHDN and CDR2 FVKESK. Trimming stripped 1 base from V and 1 base from J, with 31 bases between. The CDR3 extends over 22 amino acids. The CDR3 loop reads CASSQAQSQAPGSASFNYGYTF. The DNA for the CDR3 is TGTGCCAGCAGCCAAGCACAGAGCCAAGCACCGGGTTCGGCTTCATTTAACTATGGCTACACCTTC.

The chain joins TRBV12-3 or TRBV12-4 to TRBJ1-2; D might be TRBD1 (5 bases). The V and J ends lost 9 bases and 6 bases respectively, with 11 bases between them. The CDR3 loop spans 11 amino acids. CDR3 in DNA: TGTGCCAGTGGGACGGCTAATGGCTACACCTTC. Translating it yields CASGTANGYTF.

This clonotype was detected many times. J is TRBJ2-1 and V is TRBV4-2; unclear D gene. With 0 bases removed from V and 8 bases from J, the gap between germline ends came to 8 bases. Germline CDR1 is LGHNA and CDR2 is YNFKEQ. This CDR3 is 13 amino acids long. CDR3 in DNA: TGTGCCAGCAGCCAAGATTTGGGTTATGAGCAGTTCTTC. It specifies CASSQDLGYEQFF.

This clonotype has at least ten counts. The rearrangement uses TRBV29-1 and TRBJ2-2; D unresolved. Trimming removed 6 bases at V and 2 bases at J, with 16 bases between. Germline CDR1 is SQVTM and CDR2 is ANQGSEA. CDR3 length: 15 amino acids. The CDR3 DNA is TGCAGCGTCCTTATAATGGGCCTCAACACCGGGGAGCTGTTTTTT. Its translation is CSVLIMGLNTGELFF.

The chain joins TRBV5-6 to TRBJ2-4; D is perhaps TRBD2 (5 bases). Trimming took off 4 bases at V and 1 base at J, with 9 bases between the two ends. The CDR3 consists of 14 residues. Germline values: CDR1 SGHDT, CDR2 YYEEEE. The CDR3 nucleotides read TGTGCCAGCAGCCGGGGTTGGGCCAAAAACATTCAGTACTTC. Amino acids: CASSRGWAKNIQYF.

This clonotype was recorded at least ten times. The V and J genes are TRBV6-2 or TRBV6-3 and TRBJ2-3, with D tentatively TRBD2 (6 bases). CDR1 is MNHEY and CDR2 is SVGEGT in the germline V gene. The germline V and J ends were trimmed by 2 bases and 0 bases, with 12 bases remaining between them. CDR3 length: 16 residues. In DNA, the CDR3 is TGTGCCAGCAGTTACACTCCGGGACTTAGCACAGATACGCAGTATTTT. It codes for CASSYTPGLSTDTQYF.

This clonotype was seen a few times. This chain uses TRBV5-4 with TRBJ2-1, with D unclear. The germline V gene encodes CDR1 SGHNT and CDR2 YYREEE (reference sequence). The ends were cut back, 2 bases at V and 9 bases at J, with 12 bases in the middle. CDR3 size: 13 residues. The CDR3 is CASSFTRIGEQFF. The CDR3 bases are TGTGCCAGCAGCTTTACAAGGATCGGTGAGCAGTTCTTC.

This clonotype was counted many times. The chain uses TRBV18 and TRBJ2-1; D is perhaps TRBD1 or TRBD2 (5 bases each). The CDR3 length is 15 residues. The V and J ends lost 2 bases and 6 bases respectively, with 14 bases between them. Germline V lookup: CDR1 KGHSH, CDR2 LQKENI. The CDR3 bases are TGTGCCAGCTCACCAAGTGGGGGTCTGAGCAATGAGCAGTTCTTC. It translates to CASSPSGGLSNEQFF.

This chain joins TRBV20-1 and TRBJ1-1; 11 positions match TRBD1. The V and J ends lost 1 base and 4 bases, in that order; junction bases with no gene match: 8. The CDR3 loop spans 16 amino acids. The germline V gene encodes CDR1 DFQATT and CDR2 SNEGSKA (reference sequence). In nucleotides, the CDR3 is TGCAGTGCTAGAGTTTCAGGACAGGGGGCAAGCACTGAAGCTTTCTTT. Protein product: CSARVSGQGASTEAFF.

V gene TRBV7-3 combines with J gene TRBJ2-5; possibly TRBD2 for D (6 bases). V lost 5 bases and J lost 5, with 18 bases in between. The germline gives CDR1 SGHTA, CDR2 FQGTGA. The length of the CDR3 is 15 residues. CDR3 loop: CASSLGGSPKETQYF. The CDR3 DNA sequence: TGTGCCAGCAGCCTCGGGGGATCCCCTAAGGAGACCCAGTACTTC. The complete variable domain, with remaining parts taken from reference TRBV7-3 and TRBJ2-5, reads GAGVSQTPSNKVTEKGKYVELRCDPISGHTALYWYRQSLGQGPEFLIYFQGTGAADDSGLPNDRFFAVRPEGSVSTLKIQRTERGDSAVYLCASSLGGSPKETQYFGPGTRLLVL.

This clonotype has at least ten counts. This chain connects TRBV12-3 or TRBV12-4 to TRBJ2-7, with TRBD1 matching over 8 bases. The CDR3 spans 15 residues. V shed 5 bases, J shed 2 bases, and the junction held 8 bases outside the gene matches. The CDR3 here is CASSRQGTGPYEQYF. For the CDR3, the DNA is TGTGCCAGCAGTCGACAGGGGACAGGACCCTACGAGCAGTACTTC.

This clonotype was picked up many times. The rearrangement joins TRBV6-1 to TRBJ2-5; 8 nucleotides align to TRBD1. Germline V gene lookup returns CDR1 MNHNS and CDR2 SASEGT. CDR3 length equals 14 residues. V lost 4 bases and J lost 7; bases outside the gene matches: 8. Here the CDR3 reads CASSGGQGWATQYF. The CDR3 coding sequence is TGTGCCAGCAGTGGCGGACAGGGATGGGCGACCCAGTACTTC.

This clonotype was seen a handful of times. V usage is TRBV20-1 and J usage is TRBJ2-7, with 9 bases matching TRBD2. Germline CDR1 DFQATT, CDR2 SNEGSKA (reference sequence). V gave up 4 bases and J gave up 2 bases; unmatched junction bases: 3. The CDR3 spans 13 residues. CDR3 residues: CSAKVAGAYEQYF. The CDR3 coding sequence is TGCAGTGCTAAGGTAGCGGGAGCCTACGAGCAGTACTTC.

At least ten counts were recorded for this clonotype. V usage is TRBV7-2 and J usage is TRBJ2-2; D is perhaps TRBD2 (6 bases). CDR1 is SGHTA, CDR2 FQGNSA, per germline. The CDR3 length is 15 residues. The V end lost 1 base, the J end lost 6 bases, and 12 bases lay between the germline ends. CDR3 in amino acids: CASSLDLWGAGELFF. Written as DNA, the CDR3 is TGTGCCAGCAGCTTAGATTTGTGGGGGGCCGGGGAGCTGTTTTTT.

This clonotype appeared many times. V is TRBV3-1 and J is TRBJ2-3; TRBD1 aligns across 8 bases. The V gene end was trimmed by 4 bases and the J gene end by 3 bases; junction bases not matched to a gene: 9. The length of the CDR3 is 16 residues. In germline, CDR1 is LGHDT, CDR2 YNNKEL (reference sequence). The CDR3 loop is CASSRDPGGWTDTQYF. CDR3 in DNA: TGTGCCAGCAGCCGCGACCCAGGGGGCTGGACAGATACGCAGTATTTT.

This clonotype was detected ten times or more. This sequence joins TRBV7-2 and TRBJ2-3; TRBD2 agrees at 7 bases. This CDR3 spans 16 amino acids. Germline CDR1 SGHTA, CDR2 FQGNSA. The V and J ends lost 0 bases and 3 bases, in that order; junction bases with no gene match: 6. CDR3 residues: CASSLAGGGGTDTQYF. The CDR3 DNA reads TGTGCCAGCAGCTTAGCTGGCGGGGGAGGGACAGATACGCAGTATTTT.

This clonotype was detected ten times or more. This chain joins TRBV20-1 and TRBJ2-2, with 7 bases identical to TRBD2. This CDR3 region has 14 residues. With 7 bases clipped from V and 1 base from J, the junction kept 6 bases outside the gene matches. Looked up from germline, CDR1 is DFQATT and CDR2 is SNEGSKA (reference sequence). The CDR3: CSVPGGWNTGELFF. The CDR3 DNA sequence: TGCAGTGTTCCGGGGGGATGGAACACCGGGGAGCTGTTTTTT.

At least ten counts were recorded for this clonotype. The chain joins TRBV12-3 or TRBV12-4 to TRBJ2-3; possible D gene TRBD2, 5 bases. The CDR3 covers 15 residues. Trimming pared 7 bases from V and 6 bases from J, leaving 20 bases between. The CDR3 here is CASNKSPGNWDTQYF. The CDR3 bases are TGTGCCAGCAACAAAAGCCCGGGGAATTGGGATACGCAGTATTTT.